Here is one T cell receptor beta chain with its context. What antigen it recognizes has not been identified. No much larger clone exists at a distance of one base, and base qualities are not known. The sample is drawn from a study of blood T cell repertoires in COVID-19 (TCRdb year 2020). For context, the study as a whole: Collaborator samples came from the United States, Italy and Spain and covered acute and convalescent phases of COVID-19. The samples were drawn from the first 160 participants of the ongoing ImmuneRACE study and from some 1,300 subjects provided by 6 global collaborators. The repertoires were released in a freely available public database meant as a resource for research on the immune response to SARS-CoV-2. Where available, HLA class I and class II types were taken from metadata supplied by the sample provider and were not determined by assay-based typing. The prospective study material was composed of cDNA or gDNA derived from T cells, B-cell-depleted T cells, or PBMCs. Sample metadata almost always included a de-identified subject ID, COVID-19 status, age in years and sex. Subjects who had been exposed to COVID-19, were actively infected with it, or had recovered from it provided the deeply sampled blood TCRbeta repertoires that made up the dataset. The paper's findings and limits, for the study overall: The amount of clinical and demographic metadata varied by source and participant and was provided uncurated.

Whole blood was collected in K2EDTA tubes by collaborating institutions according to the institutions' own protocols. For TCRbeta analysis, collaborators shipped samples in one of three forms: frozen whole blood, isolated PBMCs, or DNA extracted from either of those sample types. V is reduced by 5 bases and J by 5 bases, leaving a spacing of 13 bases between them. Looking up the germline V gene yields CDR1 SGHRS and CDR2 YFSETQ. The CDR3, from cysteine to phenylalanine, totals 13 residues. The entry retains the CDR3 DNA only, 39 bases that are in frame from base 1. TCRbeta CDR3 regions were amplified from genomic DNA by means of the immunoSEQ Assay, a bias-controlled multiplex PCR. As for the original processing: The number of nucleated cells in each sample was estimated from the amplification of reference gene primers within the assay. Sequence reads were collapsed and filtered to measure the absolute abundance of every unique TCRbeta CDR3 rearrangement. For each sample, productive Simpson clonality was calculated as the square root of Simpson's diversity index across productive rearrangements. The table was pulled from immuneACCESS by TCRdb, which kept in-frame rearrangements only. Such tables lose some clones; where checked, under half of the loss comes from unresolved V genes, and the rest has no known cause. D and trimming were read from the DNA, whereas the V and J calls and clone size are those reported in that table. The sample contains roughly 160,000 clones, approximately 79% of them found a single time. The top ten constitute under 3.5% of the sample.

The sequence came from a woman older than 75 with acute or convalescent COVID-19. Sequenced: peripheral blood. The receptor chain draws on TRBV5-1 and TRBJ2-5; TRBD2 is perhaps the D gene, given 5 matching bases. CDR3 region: CASRRDPWETQYF. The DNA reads TGCGCCAGCAGGAGGGATCCTTGGGAGACCCAGTACTTC.